This TCR beta chain was identified during a study of T cell changes during pregnancy in multiple sclerosis (dated by TCRdb to about 2019). Describing the broader study: The study looked at changes in the T cell repertoire across pregnancy in women with multiple sclerosis.

Libraries were prepared through the immunoSEQ multiplex PCR assay. TCRdb limited this immuneACCESS table to in-frame rearrangements with V and J called. A share of clones is missing; checked studies link under half to unresolved V genes, and the rest is unexplained. A total of 70,000 to 100,000 clones appear in this sample, about 92% of them only once. The ten largest make up 1.5% to 1.9% of the sample. Based on the germline V gene, the CDR1 and CDR2 sequences are SGHRS and YFSETQ. The cysteine opens and the phenylalanine closes a CDR3 of 15 amino acids. Just CDR3 DNA is preserved here, 45 bases in frame from base 1. Relative to germline, V is missing 6 bases and J is missing 5 bases, with 13 bases of the junction outside any gene match. In the case of this clone: Its antigen remains undetermined. One base away there is no much larger clone; base qualities are not given.

This specimen was peripheral blood, taken in the first trimester of pregnancy. The V and J genes are TRBV5-1 and TRBJ1-2; 7 bases in between match TRBD1. The receptor comes from a female donor with multiple sclerosis, enrolled in a pregnancy study. The base sequence is TGCGCCAGCAACCCGTCCGGGACAGCTCATTATGGCTACACCTTC. This gives the protein CASNPSGTAHYGYTF.